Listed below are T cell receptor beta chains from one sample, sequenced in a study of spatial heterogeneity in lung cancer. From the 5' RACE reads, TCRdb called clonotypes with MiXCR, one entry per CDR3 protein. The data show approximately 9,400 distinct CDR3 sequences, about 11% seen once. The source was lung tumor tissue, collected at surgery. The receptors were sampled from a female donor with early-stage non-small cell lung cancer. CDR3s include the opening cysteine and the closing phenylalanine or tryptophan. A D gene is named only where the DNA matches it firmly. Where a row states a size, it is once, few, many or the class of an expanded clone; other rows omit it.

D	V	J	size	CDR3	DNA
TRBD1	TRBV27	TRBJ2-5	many	CASKRQGVQTQYF	TGTGCCAGCAAACGCCAGGGGGTACAGACCCAGTACTTC
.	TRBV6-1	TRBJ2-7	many	CASSLQPTKPYEQYF	TGTGCCAGCAGCCTCCAGCCCACAAAACCCTACGAGCAGTACTTC
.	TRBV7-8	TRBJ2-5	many	CASSPPGLPAETQYF	TGTGCCAGCAGCCCTCCGGGACTCCCTGCAGAGACCCAGTACTTC
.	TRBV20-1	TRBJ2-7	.	CSATRTSSYEQYF	TGCAGTGCTACCAGAACAAGCTCCTACGAGCAGTACTTC
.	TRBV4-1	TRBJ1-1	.	CASSHRSTENTEAFF	TGCGCCAGCAGCCATCGATCGACAGAAAACACTGAAGCTTTCTTT
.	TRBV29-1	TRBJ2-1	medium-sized	CSATDRYNEQFF	TGCAGCGCTACCGACCGGTACAATGAGCAGTTCTTC
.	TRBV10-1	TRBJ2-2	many	CASHPGQRTPGSCFF	.
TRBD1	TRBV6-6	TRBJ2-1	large	CASSSAPDRDKQFF	TGTGCCAGCAGTTCCGCTCCGGACAGGGACAAGCAGTTCTTC
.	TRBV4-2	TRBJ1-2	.	CASSQGGPNNNFGYTF	TGTGCCAGCAGCCAAGGGGGACCTAATAATAACTTTGGCTACACCTTC
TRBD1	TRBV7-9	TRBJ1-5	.	CASGRQGLNQPQHF	TGTGCCAGCGGCCGACAGGGCCTCAATCAGCCCCAGCATTTT
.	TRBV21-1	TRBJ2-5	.	CASSPPGVEYQETQYF	TGTGCCAGCAGCCCCCCAGGGGTGGAGTACCAAGAGACCCAGTACTTC
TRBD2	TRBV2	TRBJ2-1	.	CASSVIERGGVYNEQFF	TGTGCCAGCAGTGTGATTGAGCGGGGGGGCGTCTACAATGAGCAGTTCTTC
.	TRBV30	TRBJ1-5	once	CAWTDGNQPQHF	TGTGCCTGGACAGACGGGAATCAGCCCCAGCATTTT
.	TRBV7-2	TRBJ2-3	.	CASSLIPSTDTQYF	TGTGCCAGCAGCTTAATCCCTTCCACAGATACGCAGTATTTT
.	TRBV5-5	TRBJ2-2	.	CASRMGRNTGELFF	TGTGCCAGCAGGATGGGACGGAACACCGGGGAGCTGTTTTTT
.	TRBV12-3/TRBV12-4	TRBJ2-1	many	CASSRWGRRDSYNEQFF	TGTGCCAGCAGTCGCTGGGGACGGAGAGACTCCTACAATGAGCAGTTCTTC
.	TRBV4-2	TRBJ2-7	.	CASSQEMEAYEQYF	TGTGCCAGCAGCCAAGAGATGGAGGCTTACGAGCAGTACTTC
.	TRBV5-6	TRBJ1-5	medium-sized	CASSLGGGRINQPQHF	TGTGCCAGCAGCTTGGGAGGGGGGAGGATCAATCAGCCCCAGCATTTT
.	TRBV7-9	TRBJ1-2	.	CASSLGAGRYYGYTF	TGTGCCAGCAGCTTAGGCGCGGGACGGTACTATGGCTACACCTTC
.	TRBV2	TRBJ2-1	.	CASIRGGEQFF	TGTGCCAGCATCAGGGGGGGTGAGCAGTTCTTC
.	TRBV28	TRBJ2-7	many	CASSAPGTLRYEQYF	TGTGCCAGCAGTGCCCCCGGGACACTTCGCTACGAGCAGTACTTC
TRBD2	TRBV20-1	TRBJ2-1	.	CSARDGARSGGGYNEQFF	TGCAGTGCTAGAGATGGGGCCCGCAGCGGGGGGGGCTACAATGAGCAGTTCTTC
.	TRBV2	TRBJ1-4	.	CATTPGKSNEKLFF	TGTGCCACCACCCCCGGGAAATCTAATGAAAAACTGTTTTTT
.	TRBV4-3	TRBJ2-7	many	CASSERAAGEQYF	TGCGCCAGCAGCGAAAGGGCGGCTGGGGAGCAGTACTTC
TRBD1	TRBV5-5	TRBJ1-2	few	CASSLGTGPHYGYTF	TGTGCCAGCAGCTTGGGGACAGGGCCTCACTATGGCTACACCTTC
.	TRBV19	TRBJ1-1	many	CASSTRTVGWVTEAFF	TGTGCCAGTAGTACCAGGACGGTCGGGTGGGTCACTGAAGCTTTCTTT
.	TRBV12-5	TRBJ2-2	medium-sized	CASGAFGNTGELFF	TGTGCTAGTGGCGCGTTCGGGAACACCGGGGAGCTGTTTTTT
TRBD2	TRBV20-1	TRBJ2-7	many	CSAAGLAGEGYF	TGCAGTGCCGCTGGACTAGCGGGAGAAGGGTACTTC
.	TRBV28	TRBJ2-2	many	CASMWGTGELFF	TGTGCCAGCATGTGGGGGACCGGGGAGCTGTTTTTT
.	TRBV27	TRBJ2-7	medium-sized	CASSPGSRGEQYF	TGTGCCAGCAGTCCCGGGTCCCGCGGCGAGCAGTACTTC
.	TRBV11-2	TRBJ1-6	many	CASSLERNSPLHF	TGTGCCAGCAGCTTAGAGCGCAATTCACCCCTCCACTTT
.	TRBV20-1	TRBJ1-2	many	CSAPVAGDYGYTF	TGCAGTGCTCCCGTGGCGGGGGACTATGGCTACACCTTC
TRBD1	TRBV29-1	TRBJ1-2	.	CSVVGQGGSNYGYTF	TGCAGCGTCGTGGGACAGGGAGGATCTAACTATGGCTACACCTTC
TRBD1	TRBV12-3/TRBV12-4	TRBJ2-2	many	CASSRQGALAAGELFF	TGTGCCAGCAGCCGACAGGGGGCGCTTGCCGCCGGGGAGCTGTTTTTT
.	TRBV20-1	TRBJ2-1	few	CSAGTPSSSYNEQFF	TGCAGTGCTGGGACTCCTTCTAGCTCCTACAATGAGCAGTTCTTC
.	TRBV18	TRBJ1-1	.	CASSQDTGWTEAFF	TGTGCCAGCTCACAAGATACAGGGTGGACTGAAGCTTTCTTT
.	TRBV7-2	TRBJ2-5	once	CASSLEVYQETQYF	TGTGCCAGCAGCTTAGAGGTGTACCAAGAGACCCAGTACTTC
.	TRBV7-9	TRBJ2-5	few	CASSGRGQETQYF	TGTGCCAGCAGCGGCCGGGGACAAGAGACCCAGTACTTC
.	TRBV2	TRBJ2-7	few	CASSSDPAGYEQYF	TGTGCCAGCAGCTCGGACCCGGCGGGATACGAGCAGTACTTC
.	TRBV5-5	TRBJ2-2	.	CASSPARTGELFF	TGTGCCAGCAGCCCTGCTCGGACCGGGGAGCTGTTTTTT
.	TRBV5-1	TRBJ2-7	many	CASSFLGGPSYEQYF	TGCGCCAGCAGCTTTCTGGGGGGGCCGTCCTACGAGCAGTACTTC
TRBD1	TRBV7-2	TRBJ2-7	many	CASSLTGGYEQYF	TGTGCCAGCAGCTTGACAGGGGGCTACGAGCAGTACTTC
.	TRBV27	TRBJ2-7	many	CASSLRGYEQYF	TGTGCCAGCAGTTTACGGGGTTACGAGCAGTACTTC
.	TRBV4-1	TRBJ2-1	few	CASSHGRAVSYNEQFF	TGCGCCAGCAGCCACGGTAGAGCGGTCTCCTACAATGAGCAGTTCTTC
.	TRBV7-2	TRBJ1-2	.	CASSPRSHGYTF	TGTGCCAGCAGCCCGCGGTCCCATGGCTACACCTTC
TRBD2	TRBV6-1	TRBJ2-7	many	CASTGTSGSVSYEQYF	TGTGCCAGCACCGGGACTAGCGGGAGCGTCTCCTACGAGCAGTACTTC
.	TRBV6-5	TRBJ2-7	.	CASRLQGTNEQYF	TGTGCCAGCAGATTACAGGGAACGAACGAGCAGTACTTC
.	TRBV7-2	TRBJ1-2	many	CASSLEQNYGYTF	TGTGCCAGCAGCTTAGAACAGAACTATGGCTACACCTTC
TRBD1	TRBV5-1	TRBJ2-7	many	CASSGDRGYNEQYF	TGCGCCAGCAGCGGGGACAGGGGGTATAACGAGCAGTACTTC
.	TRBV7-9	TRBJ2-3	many	CASSPADTQYF	TGTGCCAGCAGCCCAGCAGATACGCAGTATTTT
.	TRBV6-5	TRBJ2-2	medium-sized	CASSYRGGHRELFF	TGTGCCAGCAGTTACAGGGGTGGGCACCGGGAGCTGTTTTTT